These 25 T cell receptor beta chains originate from one sample sequenced in a study of Graves' ophthalmopathy and Graves' hyperthyroidism (dated by TCRdb to 2016 to 2019). The sequencer was an Illumina HiSeq 2000. For repertoire sequencing, the TCR beta CDR3 regions were amplified from RNA transcripts. HTBI primers and the Qiagen OneStep RT-PCR kit were used in a first-round RT-PCR, which was followed by a second-round multiplex PCR, size selection and purification. TCRdb took the public reads, trimmed them with fastp at Q25, ran MiXCR for clone calling and kept in-frame beta chains. Every entry covers one CDR3 protein and lists the most common genes and DNA from its rows. The table for this sample lists more than 550,000 distinct CDR3 sequences; over 40% of them were counted only once. Over 2.5% of the sample is taken by the ten largest. Sequenced sample: peripheral blood. Every receptor here comes from an adult man with Graves' ophthalmopathy.

This clonotype was counted a few times. V gene TRBV11-2 combines with J gene TRBJ1-2; TRBD1 aligns across 8 bases. This CDR3 contains 17 residues. V was clipped by 5 bases and J by 2 bases; unmatched bases: 13. Germline-derived CDR1 and CDR2 are SGHAT and FQNNGV. The CDR3 region is CASSLAGTGPGNYGYTF. CDR3 nucleotides: TGTGCCAGCAGCCTAGCCGGGACAGGACCGGGGAACTATGGCTACACCTTC.

V is TRBV5-6 and J is TRBJ2-5, with a weak D call TRBD2 (6 bases). CDR1 is SGHDT and CDR2 is YYEEEE in the germline V gene. The germline V and J ends were trimmed by 2 bases and 2 bases, with 10 bases remaining between them. The CDR3 covers 14 residues. Here the CDR3 reads CASSFRAGQETQYF. Written as DNA, the CDR3 is TGTGCCAGCAGCTTTCGGGCGGGGCAAGAGACCCAGTACTTC. Full variable domain (rest looked up from reference TRBV5-6 and TRBJ2-5): DAGVTQSPTHLIKTRGQQVTLRCSPKSGHDTVSWYQQALGQGPQFIFQYYEEEERQRGNFPDRFSGHQFPNYSSELNVNALLLGDSALYLCASSFRAGQETQYFGPGTRLLVL.

At least ten counts were recorded for this clonotype. V and J are TRBV7-9 and TRBJ1-2, with D tentatively TRBD1 (6 bases). Germline V CDR1 and CDR2: SEHNR, FQNEAQ (reference sequence). CDR3 length: 13 residues. The ends were cut back, 6 bases at V and 4 bases at J, with 12 bases in the middle. In DNA form, the CDR3 reads TGTGCCAGCAGTCGGGGACAAATCTATGGCTACACCTTC. This sequence encodes CASSRGQIYGYTF.

This clonotype was recorded at least ten times. The rearrangement joins TRBV25-1 to TRBJ2-3; D is unresolved. This CDR3 is 16 amino acids long. Between the trimmed V and J ends, which lost 3 bases and 2 bases, there was a span of 15 bases. In germline, CDR1 is MGHDK, CDR2 SYGVNS. In nucleotides, the CDR3 is TGTGCCAGCAGTGAGACTCGGACCGCTCTCACAGATACGCAGTATTTT. Protein sequence: CASSETRTALTDTQYF.

This clonotype was recorded a few times. This chain links TRBV12-3 or TRBV12-4 with TRBJ2-7; D gene uncertain. The CDR3 is made up of 13 amino acids. This chain's CDR3 is CASGLALGYEQYF. In nucleotides, the CDR3 is TGTGCTAGTGGCTTGGCCCTCGGGTACGAGCAGTACTTC.

Note on this clonotype: A read error may account for a junction end that differs from germline. The chain couples TRBV19 to TRBJ1-4; possible D gene TRBD1, 6 bases. Germline V gene lookup returns CDR1 LNHDA and CDR2 SQIVND (reference sequence). The CDR3 is made up of 12 amino acids. The DNA for the CDR3 is TGTGCCAGTAGTCGAGAGGCGGGACAATGGGTATTT. Its protein is CASSREAGQWVF.

This clonotype was counted a few times. The chain couples TRBV5-1 to TRBJ2-5; 9 bases align to TRBD2. The V and J ends lost 6 bases and 5 bases, in that order; junction bases with no gene match: 11. The CDR3 loop spans 15 amino acids. The germline gives CDR1 SGHRS, CDR2 YFSETQ. DNA of the CDR3: TGCGCCAGCACTTCTAGCGGGGAGGTAGGGGAGACCCAGTACTTC. Translated, it gives CASTSSGEVGETQYF.

This clonotype was observed at least ten times. V gene TRBV2 combines with J gene TRBJ1-2, with TRBD1 as a possible D gene (5 bases). V was trimmed by 6 bases and J by 4 bases, leaving 9 bases between them. CDR1 and CDR2 from the germline V gene are SNHLY and FYNNEI. There are 12 residues in the CDR3. The CDR3 sequence is CASRNGAYGYTF. CDR3 coding DNA: TGTGCCAGCAGAAACGGGGCCTATGGCTACACCTTC.

This clonotype was found once. The chain combines TRBV13 with TRBJ1-2; possible D gene TRBD1, 5 bases. V was cut by 2 bases and J by 8 bases, with 15 bases left in between. CDR1 PRHDT and CDR2 FYEKMQ come from the germline V gene (reference sequence). CDR3 length: 14 residues. The CDR3 nucleotides read TGTGCCAGCAGCTTACTCGGGACGGTCTACGGCTACACCTTC. Translating it yields CASSLLGTVYGYTF.

This clonotype was counted many times. The gene calls are TRBV6-1 and TRBJ1-5; 9 bases match TRBD1. The CDR3 sequence is 16 residues long. Unmatched junction bases numbered 6, after V lost 5 bases and J lost 1 base. Germline lookup yields CDR1 MNHNS and CDR2 SASEGT. The CDR3 nucleotides are TGTGCCAGCAGTATACGGACAGGGGTCAGCAATCAGCCCCAGCATTTT. It is translated as CASSIRTGVSNQPQHF.

The chain combines TRBV2 with TRBJ1-5, with D hard to call. From germline, CDR1 is SNHLY and CDR2 FYNNEI. This CDR3 is built from 14 residues. V lost 8 bases and J lost 7, with 18 bases in between. The CDR3 protein is CASVERWPGQPQHF. The CDR3 DNA sequence: TGTGCCAGCGTTGAGAGGTGGCCCGGGCAGCCCCAGCATTTT. The full variable domain, in which reference TRBV2 and TRBJ1-5 provide the parts outside the CDR3, is EPEVTQTPSHQVTQMGQEVILRCVPISNHLYFYWYRQILGQKVEFLVSFYNNEISEKSEIFDDQFSVERPDGSNFTLKIRSTKLEDSAMYFCASVERWPGQPQHFGDGTRLSIL.

A word on this clonotype: Possible read error: a much larger clone is one base away. The rearrangement uses TRBV9 and TRBJ2-5; possible D gene TRBD1, 6 bases. The CDR3 length is 15 residues. The V gene's germline CDR1 is SGDLS and CDR2 YYNGEE. The CDR3 sequence: CVSSNQGSVQETQYF. The DNA for the CDR3 is TGTGTCAGCAGTAATCAGGGGAGCGTCCAAGAGACCCAGTACTTC.

As concerns this clonotype: Here the CDR3 omits its conserved ending phenylalanine or tryptophan, so a read error is the likely source. No DNA is shown, since the ends of the CDR3 on it are uncertain; the CDR3 is the one TCRdb lists. This chain links TRBV25-1 with TRBJ1-4. The CDR3 numbers 12 amino acids, ends counted. Germline CDR1 MGHDK, CDR2 SYGVNS. CDR3 loop: CASSEAEGGWGY.

V usage is TRBV5-4 and J usage is TRBJ2-7; TRBD1 agrees at 9 bases. The CDR3 is made up of 17 amino acids. Germline V gene data show CDR1 as SGHNT and CDR2 as YYREEE (reference sequence). After removal of 0 bases from V and 2 bases from J, the junction contained 9 bases not matched to a gene. In nucleotides, the CDR3 is TGTGCCAGCAGCTTGGTCAGGGACAGGGAGAGGACCTACGAGCAGTACTTC. Amino acid sequence: CASSLVRDRERTYEQYF.

This clonotype was seen many times. The chain uses TRBV13 and TRBJ2-7; D perhaps matches TRBD1 (6 bases). Germline assignment: CDR1 PRHDT and CDR2 FYEKMQ (reference sequence). Trimming left V 4 bases short and J 3 bases short, with 10 bases between. This CDR3 region has 13 residues. CDR3 sequence (DNA): TGTGCCAGCAGCTGGGGACACGGCTACGAGCAGTACTTC. Its translation is CASSWGHGYEQYF.

In this sample, this clonotype turned up many times. The chain has TRBV15 and TRBJ1-3; D is unresolved. Trimming left V 0 bases short and J 8 bases short, with 5 bases between. The CDR3 is made up of 12 amino acids. The germline gives CDR1 LNHNV, CDR2 YYDKDF (reference sequence). CDR3 bases: TGTGCCACCAGCAGAGATGGGGACACCATATATTTT. Residues: CATSRDGDTIYF.

The chain combines TRBV29-1 with TRBJ1-5; no firm D call. The V end was cut by 7 bases, the J end by 9 bases, with 22 bases between. The germline gives CDR1 SQVTM, CDR2 ANQGSEA. The CDR3 loop spans 14 amino acids. Here the CDR3 reads CSAGLRPPLRPQHF. The CDR3 nucleotides read TGCAGCGCAGGACTTCGGCCCCCGTTAAGGCCCCAGCATTTT.

The chain recombines TRBV7-9 with TRBJ2-6; TRBD1 matches at 8 bases. Trimming at V came to 5 bases and at J to 3 bases, leaving 9 bases not matched to a gene. Germline V lookup: CDR1 SEHNR, CDR2 FQNEAQ (reference sequence). The CDR3 extends over 17 amino acids. Here the CDR3 DNA reads TGTGCCAGCAGCCCGACAGGGGCTAACTATGGGGCCAACGTCCTGACTTTC. Its protein is CASSPTGANYGANVLTF.

CDR3 DNA sequence: TGCAGCGTGAACGGACTAGCGGAGACGGGTGAGCAGTACTTC. Translated, it gives CSVNGLAETGEQYF. This sequence joins TRBV29-1 and TRBJ2-7; 10 bases are shared with TRBD2. The V gene's germline CDR1 is SQVTM and CDR2 ANQGSEA. With V trimmed by 6 bases and J by 7 bases, 12 bases remained unmatched. The CDR3 has 14 residues.

The chain joins TRBV20-1 to TRBJ2-7, with TRBD1 as a possible D gene (5 bases). This CDR3 contains 14 residues. Trimming removed 6 bases from V and 2 bases from J, with 17 bases in between. Germline V lookup: CDR1 DFQATT, CDR2 SNEGSKA (reference sequence). CDR3 residues: CSATIYRRPYEQYF. The CDR3 region has the DNA TGCAGTGCCACCATTTACAGGAGACCCTACGAGCAGTACTTC.

This clonotype was observed at least ten times. The chain combines TRBV6-6 with TRBJ1-5; 9 nucleotides match TRBD1. Losses at the gene ends were 6 bases for V and 5 bases for J; bases not matched to a gene: 14. Germline V gene sequence: CDR1 MNHNY, CDR2 SVGAGI (reference sequence). The CDR3 contains 17 residues. CDR3 region: CASRKGQGNLGHQPQHF. DNA for the CDR3: TGTGCCAGCAGAAAGGGACAGGGCAACCTCGGTCATCAGCCCCAGCATTTT.

Of note for this clonotype: The final CDR3 position lacks the conserved phenylalanine or tryptophan, pointing to a likely read error. The chain links TRBV5-6 to TRBJ2-5; the match to TRBD2 covers 8 bases. This CDR3 region has 14 residues. J lost 4 bases, V lost 0 bases, and 2 bases had no gene match. CDR1 SGHDT and CDR2 YYEEEE come from the germline V gene. The CDR3 protein is CASSLALAGETQYL. In DNA, the CDR3 is TGTGCCAGCAGCTTGGCGCTAGCGGGAGAGACCCAGTACTTG.

Note on this clonotype: A much more abundant neighbour one base away suggests this may be a read error. The chain joins TRBV7-2 to TRBJ2-2; TRBD1 matches 8 bases. Germline CDR1 and CDR2: SGHTA and FQGNSA. The CDR3 extends over 14 amino acids. In DNA, the CDR3 is TGTGCCAGCAGCTTGACAGGGGTCACCGAGGAGCTGTTTTTT. Its protein is CASSLTGVTEELFF.

In its sample, this clonotype was seen a few times. This sequence joins TRBV24-1 and TRBJ2-1; TRBD2 agrees at 7 bases. V lost 2 bases and J lost 7; bases outside the gene matches: 7. Per germline, CDR1 KGHDR and CDR2 SFDVKD. This CDR3 has 15 residues. In DNA, the CDR3 is TGTGCCACCAGTGATTCGTGGGAGGGAAGTAATGAGCAGTTCTTC. It encodes CATSDSWEGSNEQFF.

The chain is built from TRBV30 and TRBJ1-1; D gene ambiguous. The ends were cut back, 2 bases at V and 0 bases at J, with 7 bases in the middle. Looked up from germline, CDR1 is GTSNPN and CDR2 is SVGIG (reference sequence). The CDR3 is 13 residues long. For the CDR3, the DNA is TGTGCCTGGAGTCCTGGCATGAACACTGAAGCTTTCTTT. Translation: CAWSPGMNTEAFF.